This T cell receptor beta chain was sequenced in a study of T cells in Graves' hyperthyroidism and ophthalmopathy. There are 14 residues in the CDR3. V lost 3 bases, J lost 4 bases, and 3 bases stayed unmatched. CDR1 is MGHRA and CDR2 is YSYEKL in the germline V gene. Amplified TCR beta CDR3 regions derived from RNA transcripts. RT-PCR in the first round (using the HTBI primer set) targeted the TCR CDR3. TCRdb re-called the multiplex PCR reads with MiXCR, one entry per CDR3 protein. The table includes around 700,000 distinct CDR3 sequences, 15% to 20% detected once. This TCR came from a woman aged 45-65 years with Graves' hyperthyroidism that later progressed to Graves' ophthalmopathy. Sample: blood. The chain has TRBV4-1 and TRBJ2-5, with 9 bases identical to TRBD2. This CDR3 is CASSQPSGAETQYF. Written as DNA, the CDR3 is TGCGCCAGCAGCCAGCCTAGCGGGGCAGAGACCCAGTACTTC.